The clone carrying this T cell receptor (beta chain) showed up just a few times. The data were obtained in a study of cytomegalovirus exposure and HLA in healthy donors. Germline lookup yields CDR1 SQVTM and CDR2 ANQGSEA. V was trimmed by 1 base and J by 7 bases, leaving 11 bases between them. The CDR3 runs 13 residues. PCR involved 60 Vbeta and 13 Jbeta primers. Method: immunoSEQ multiplex PCR; TCRdb's copy keeps in-frame clones and lacks some. The sample has some 100,000 clones, about 70% seen once. Specimen: PBMCs. This TCR was recovered from a woman aged 18-30 years in good health and CMV-seropositive. The chain joins TRBV29-1 to TRBJ2-1; the D gene is possibly TRBD1 (6 bases). CDR3 protein: CSVEGQGLNEQFF. The CDR3 DNA reads as TGCAGCGTTGAAGGGCAGGGGCTAAATGAGCAGTTCTTC.